The following is a T cell receptor (beta chain) sequence with its context. The data stem from a study of identical twins. With 1 base removed from V and 9 bases from J, the gap between germline ends came to 6 bases. The CDR3 runs 12 residues. Per the germline V gene, CDR1 is SEHNR and CDR2 is FQNEAQ (reference sequence). TCRdb recomputed calls from the 5' RACE reads with MiXCR, one row per CDR3 protein. The table lists about 300,000 distinct CDR3 sequences, 9% to 15% of them singletons, with around 7.8% in the top ten. These records were also assigned to another study, of yellow fever vaccine responses in identical twins.

The sequenced sample was CD8+ T cells sorted from blood. V gene TRBV7-9 combines with J gene TRBJ2-2; D remains ambiguous. The receptor's source is a woman aged 18 to 35 in good health. The CDR3 is CASSLDGWELFF. CDR3 DNA: TGTGCCAGCAGCTTAGACGGGTGGGAGCTGTTTTTT.